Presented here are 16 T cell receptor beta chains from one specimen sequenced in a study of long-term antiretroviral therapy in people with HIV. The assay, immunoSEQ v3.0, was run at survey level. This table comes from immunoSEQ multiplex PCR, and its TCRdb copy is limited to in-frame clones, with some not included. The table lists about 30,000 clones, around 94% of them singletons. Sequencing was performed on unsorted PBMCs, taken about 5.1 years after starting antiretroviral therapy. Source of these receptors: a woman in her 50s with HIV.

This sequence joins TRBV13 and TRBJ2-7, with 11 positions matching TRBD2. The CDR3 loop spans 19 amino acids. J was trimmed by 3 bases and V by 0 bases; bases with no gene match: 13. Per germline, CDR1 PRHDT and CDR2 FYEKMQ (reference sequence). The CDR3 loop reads CASSLGRLAGGYRVYEQYF. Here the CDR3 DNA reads TGTGCCAGCAGCTTAGGCCGTCTAGCGGGGGGCTACCGGGTCTACGAGCAGTACTTC.

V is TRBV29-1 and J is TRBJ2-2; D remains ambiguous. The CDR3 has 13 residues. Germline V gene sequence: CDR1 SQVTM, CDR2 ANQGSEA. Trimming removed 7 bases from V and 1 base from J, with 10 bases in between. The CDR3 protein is CSGRWGNTGELFF. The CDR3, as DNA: TGCAGCGGCAGGTGGGGGAACACCGGGGAGCTGTTTTTT.

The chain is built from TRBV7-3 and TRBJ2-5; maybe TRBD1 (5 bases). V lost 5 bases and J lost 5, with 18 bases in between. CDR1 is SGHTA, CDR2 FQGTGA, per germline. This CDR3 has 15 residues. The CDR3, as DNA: TGTGCCAGCAGCCTAGGGGCCTCCTTGGGGGAGACCCAGTACTTC. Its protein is CASSLGASLGETQYF.

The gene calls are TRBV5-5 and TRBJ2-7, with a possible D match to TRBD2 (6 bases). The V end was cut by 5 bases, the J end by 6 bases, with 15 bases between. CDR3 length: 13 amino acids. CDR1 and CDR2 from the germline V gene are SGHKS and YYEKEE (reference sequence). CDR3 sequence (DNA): TGTGCCAGCAGTTTATTGCTGGGGGGCGAGCAGTACTTC. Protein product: CASSLLLGGEQYF. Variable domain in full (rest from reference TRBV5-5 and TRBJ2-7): DAGVTQSPTHLIKTRGQQVTLRCSPISGHKSVSWYQQVLGQGPQFIFQYYEKEERGRGNFPDRFSARQFPNYSSELNVNALLLGDSALYLCASSLLLGGEQYFGPGTRLTVT.

The CDR3 coding sequence is TGCGCCAGCAGCTTTTCCGGGGGGGGTGGAGGCTATGGCTACACCTTC. Its translation: CASSFSGGGGGYGYTF. The chain recombines TRBV5-1 with TRBJ1-2; D might be TRBD1 (5 bases). Germline CDR1 is SGHRS and CDR2 is YFSETQ. The CDR3 length is 16 residues. Trimming stripped 2 bases from V and 4 bases from J, with 18 bases between.

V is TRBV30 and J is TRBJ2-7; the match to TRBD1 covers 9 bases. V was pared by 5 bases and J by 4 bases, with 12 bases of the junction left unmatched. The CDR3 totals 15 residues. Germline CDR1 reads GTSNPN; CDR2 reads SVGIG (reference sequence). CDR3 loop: CAWAIPGQGAYEQYF. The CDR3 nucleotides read TGTGCCTGGGCCATCCCGGGACAGGGAGCTTACGAGCAGTACTTC. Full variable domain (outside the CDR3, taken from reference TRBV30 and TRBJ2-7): SQTIHQWPATLVQPVGSPLSLECTVEGTSNPNLYWYRQAAGRGLQLLFYSVGIGQISSEVPQNLSASRPQDRQFILSSKKLLLSDSGFYLCAWAIPGQGAYEQYFGPGTRLTVT.

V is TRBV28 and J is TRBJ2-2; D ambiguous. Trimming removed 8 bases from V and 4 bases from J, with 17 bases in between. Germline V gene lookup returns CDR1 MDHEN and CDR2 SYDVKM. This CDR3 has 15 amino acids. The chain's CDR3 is CASLSTVERTGELFF. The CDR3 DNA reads TGTGCCAGCCTGTCGACGGTCGAACGCACCGGGGAGCTGTTTTTT. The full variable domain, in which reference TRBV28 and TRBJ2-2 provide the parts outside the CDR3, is DVKVTQSSRYLVKRTGEKVFLECVQDMDHENMFWYRQDPGLGLRLIYFSYDVKMKEKGDIPEGYSVSREKKERFSLILESASTNQTSMYLCASLSTVERTGELFFGEGSRLTVL.

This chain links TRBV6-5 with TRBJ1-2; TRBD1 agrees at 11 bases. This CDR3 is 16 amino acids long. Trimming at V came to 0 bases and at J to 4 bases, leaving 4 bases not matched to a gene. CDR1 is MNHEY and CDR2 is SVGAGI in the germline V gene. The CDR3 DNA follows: TGTGCCAGCAGTTACTCCGGACAGGGGGCGGGCTATGGCTACACCTTC. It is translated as CASSYSGQGAGYGYTF.

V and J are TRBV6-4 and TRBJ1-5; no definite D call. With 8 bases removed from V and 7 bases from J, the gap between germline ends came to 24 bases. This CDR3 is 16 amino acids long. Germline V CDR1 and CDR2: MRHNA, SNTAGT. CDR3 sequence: CASRQYRANGRQPQHF. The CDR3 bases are TGTGCCAGCCGTCAATACCGGGCCAACGGCCGACAGCCCCAGCATTTT.

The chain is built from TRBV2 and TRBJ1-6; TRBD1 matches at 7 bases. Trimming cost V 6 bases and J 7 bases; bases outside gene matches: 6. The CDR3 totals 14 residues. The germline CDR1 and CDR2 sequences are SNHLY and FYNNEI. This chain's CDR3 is CASRGQVSNSPLHF. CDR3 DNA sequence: TGTGCCAGCAGAGGACAGGTATCGAATTCACCCCTCCACTTT.

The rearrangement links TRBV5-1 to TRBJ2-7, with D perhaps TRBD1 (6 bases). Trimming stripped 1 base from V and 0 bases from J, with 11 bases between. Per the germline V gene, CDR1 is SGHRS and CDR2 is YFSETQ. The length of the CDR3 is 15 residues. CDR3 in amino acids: CASSLSGQSSYEQYF. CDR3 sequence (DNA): TGCGCCAGCAGCTTGAGCGGACAGAGCTCCTACGAGCAGTACTTC.

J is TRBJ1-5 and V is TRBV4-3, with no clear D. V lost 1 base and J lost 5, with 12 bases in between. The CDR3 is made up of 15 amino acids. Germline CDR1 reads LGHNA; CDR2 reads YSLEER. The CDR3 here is CASSQARRSDQPQHF. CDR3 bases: TGCGCCAGCAGCCAAGCAAGGAGATCTGATCAGCCCCAGCATTTT.

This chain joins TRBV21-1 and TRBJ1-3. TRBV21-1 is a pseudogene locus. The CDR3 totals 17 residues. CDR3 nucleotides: TGTGCCAGCAGCAAACATTGGGAGGGGGCCAAAGGAAACACCATATATTTT. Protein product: CASSKHWEGAKGNTIYF.

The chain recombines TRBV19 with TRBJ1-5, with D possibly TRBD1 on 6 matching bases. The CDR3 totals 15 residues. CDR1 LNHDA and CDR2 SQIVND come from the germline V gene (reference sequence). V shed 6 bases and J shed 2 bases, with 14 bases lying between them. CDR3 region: CASSGGAGGNQPQHF. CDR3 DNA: TGTGCCAGTAGCGGGGGGGCTGGGGGCAATCAGCCCCAGCATTTT.

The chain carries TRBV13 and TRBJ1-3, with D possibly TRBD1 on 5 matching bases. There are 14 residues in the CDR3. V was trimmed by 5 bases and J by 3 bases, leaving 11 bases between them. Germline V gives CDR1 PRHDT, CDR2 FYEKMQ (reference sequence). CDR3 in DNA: TGTGCCAGCAGCCACCGGGACGGTGGAAACACCATATATTTT. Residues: CASSHRDGGNTIYF.

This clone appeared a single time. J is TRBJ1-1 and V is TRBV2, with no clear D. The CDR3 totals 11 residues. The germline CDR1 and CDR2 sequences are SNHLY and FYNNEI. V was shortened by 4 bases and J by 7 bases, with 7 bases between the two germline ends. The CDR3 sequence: CASSGKIEAFF. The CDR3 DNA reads TGTGCCAGCAGTGGAAAGATTGAAGCTTTCTTT.